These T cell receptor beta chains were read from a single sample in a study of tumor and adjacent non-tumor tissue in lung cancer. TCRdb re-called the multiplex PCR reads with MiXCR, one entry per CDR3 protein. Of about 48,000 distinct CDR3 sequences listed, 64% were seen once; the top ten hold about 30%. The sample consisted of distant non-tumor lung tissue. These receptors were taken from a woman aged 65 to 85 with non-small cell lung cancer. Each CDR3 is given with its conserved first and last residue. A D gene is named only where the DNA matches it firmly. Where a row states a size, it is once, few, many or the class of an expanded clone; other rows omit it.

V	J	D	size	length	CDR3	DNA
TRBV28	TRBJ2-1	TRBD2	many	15	CASRLTSGRWHEQFF	TGTGCCAGCAGACTAACTAGCGGGAGGTGGCATGAGCAGTTCTTC
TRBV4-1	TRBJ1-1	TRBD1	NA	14	CACSHRTGKTEAFF	TGCGCCTGCAGCCACCGGACAGGGAAGACTGAAGCTTTCTTT
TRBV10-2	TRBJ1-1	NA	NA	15	CASGEWSAMNTEAFF	TGCGCCAGCGGTGAGTGGAGCGCTATGAACACTGAAGCTTTCTTT
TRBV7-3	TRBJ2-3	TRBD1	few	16	CASSPVDRGGTDTQYF	TGTGCCAGCAGCCCAGTGGACAGGGGCGGCACAGATACGCAGTATTTT
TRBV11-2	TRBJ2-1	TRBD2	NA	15	CASSRISGTSREQFF	TGTGCCAGCAGCAGGATATCCGGGACTAGCCGTGAGCAGTTCTTC
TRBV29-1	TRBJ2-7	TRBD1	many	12	CSADDRDGEQYF	TGCAGCGCAGATGACAGGGACGGCGAGCAGTACTTC
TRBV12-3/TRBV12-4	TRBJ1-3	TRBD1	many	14	CASSPQGSRNTIYF	TGTGCCAGCAGCCCACAGGGGAGTCGGAACACCATATATTTT
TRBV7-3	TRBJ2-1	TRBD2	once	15	CASSLSGNSYNEQLF	TGTGCCAGCAGTCTTAGCGGGAACTCCTACAATGAGCAGCTCTTC
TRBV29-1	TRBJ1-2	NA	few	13	CSVGYPEGDGYTF	TGCAGCGTGGGATATCCGGAAGGGGATGGCTACACTTTC
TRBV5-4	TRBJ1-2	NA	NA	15	CVSSLGGPGVASYTF	TGTGTCAGTAGCTTGGGGGGGCCAGGGGTGGCTAGCTACACCTTC
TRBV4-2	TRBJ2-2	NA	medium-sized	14	CASSQEIHTGELFF	TGTGCCAGCAGCCAAGAAATCCACACCGGGGAGCTGTTTTTT
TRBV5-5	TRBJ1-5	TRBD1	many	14	CASSSGQGHQPQHF	TGTGCCAGCAGCTCGGGACAGGGACATCAGCCCCAGCATTTT
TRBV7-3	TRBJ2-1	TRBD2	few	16	CASSLTTSGRANEQFF	TGTGCCAGCAGCTTAACTACTAGCGGGAGGGCCAATGAGCAGTTCTTC
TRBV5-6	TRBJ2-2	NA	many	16	CASSSTDSANTGELFF	TGTGCCAGCAGCTCCACAGACAGCGCGAACACCGGGGAGCTGTTTTTT
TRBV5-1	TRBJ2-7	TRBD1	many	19	CASSLLVKGGTGISYEQYF	TGCGCCAGCAGCCTCCTCGTTAAGGGGGGGACAGGGATCTCCTACGAGCAGTACTTC
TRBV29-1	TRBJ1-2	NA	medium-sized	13	CSGLLGTTYGYTF	TGCAGCGGGCTGTTAGGGACGACCTATGGCTACACCTTC
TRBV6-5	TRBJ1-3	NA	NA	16	CDNSYSRSYSGNTIYF	TGTGACAACAGTTACTCGCGCAGCTACTCTGGAAACACCATATATTTT
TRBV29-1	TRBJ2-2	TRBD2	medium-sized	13	CSVGQREAGELFF	TGCAGCGTTGGCCAGCGGGAGGCCGGGGAGCTGTTTTTT
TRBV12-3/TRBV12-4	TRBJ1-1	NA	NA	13	CANILWERTEAFF	TGTGCCAACATTTTGTGGGAACGCACTGAAGCTTTCTTT
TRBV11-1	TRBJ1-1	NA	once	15	CASSHRTAPNTEASF	TGTGCCAGCAGCCATAGGACAGCGCCAAACACTGAGGCTTCCTTT
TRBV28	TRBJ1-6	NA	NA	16	CANTTTPPGVGSPLHF	TGTGCCAACACCACCACCCCCCCGGGGGTGGGTTCACCCCTCCACTTT
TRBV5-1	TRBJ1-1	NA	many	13	CASSTEMGTEAFF	TGCGCCAGCAGCACCGAAATGGGCACTGAAGCTTTCTTT
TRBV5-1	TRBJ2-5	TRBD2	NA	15	CASSQHASGQETQYF	TGCGCCAGCAGCCAGCACGCTAGCGGGCAAGAGACCCAGTACTTC
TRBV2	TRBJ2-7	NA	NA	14	CTSSLDTNDYEQYF	TGTACCAGCAGTCTAGACACTAACGACTACGAGCAGTACTTC